This T cell receptor (beta chain) was observed in a study of T cell responses to AZD1222 COVID-19 vaccine. Turning to the study itself: Recipients boosted at about 4 weeks or about 12 weeks are pooled.

Produced via immunoSEQ multiplex PCR; TCRdb's table is partial and in-frame only. The repertoire includes 65,000 to 80,000 clones, 90% of them detected once, and under 5% sits in the top ten. The study, taken as a whole, reports: Spike was spanned by vaccine-associated CD4 TCRs, with dominance at 160-218 and 743-854. Increases in Spike-specific TCR breadth and depth were seen after two AZD1222 doses.

With respect to this clone: Its antigen is as yet unknown.

The germline V gene has CDR1 SQVTM and CDR2 ANQGSEA. The CDR3 loop spans 13 amino acids. V gave up 4 bases and J gave up 6 bases, with 13 bases separating them. The V and J genes are TRBV29-1 and TRBJ1-5, with D perhaps TRBD1 (5 bases). Material: peripheral blood, obtained on day 0 of AZD1222 vaccination. The TCR originated in an adult in good health. CDR3 residues: CSVGWGEFQPQHF. The DNA of the CDR3 is TGCAGCGTTGGGTGGGGGGAGTTTCAGCCCCAGCATTTT.